The 9 T cell receptor beta chains below all came from one sample that was sequenced in a study of response to subunit inactivated influenza vaccine. TCRdb called the RT-PCR reads again in MiXCR, with one record for every CDR3 protein. The sample lists roughly 540,000 distinct CDR3 sequences, roughly a quarter occurring once. This sample also appeared in a second study, on T cells expressing NK-cell markers. According to that study: Production of TCR beta cDNA relied on 5'RACE template switching with UMIs.

The input for sequencing was CD4+ T cells sorted from PBMCs, taken 11 to 12 days after vaccination. The receptors originated from a man aged 50-60 years who received an inactivated influenza vaccine.

The rearrangement joins TRBV18 to TRBJ2-2, with unresolved D. The V gene lost 4 bases and the J gene lost 1 base, with 13 bases spanning the gap. The germline V gene encodes CDR1 KGHSH and CDR2 LQKENI. CDR3 length: 16 amino acids. CDR3 in DNA: TGTGCCAGCTCACTCACTCTGCAGCAGAACACCGGGGAGCTGTTTTTT. It yields the protein CASSLTLQQNTGELFF.

The chain recombines TRBV18 with TRBJ2-7; D is ambiguous. CDR1 KGHSH and CDR2 LQKENI come from the germline V gene. The CDR3 has 14 amino acids. Trimming removed 2 bases at V and 1 base at J, with 9 bases between. Here the CDR3 DNA reads TGTGCCAGCTCACCAGTTTCAGTATCCTACGAGCAGTACTTC. This encodes CASSPVSVSYEQYF. The variable domain in full, completed from reference TRBV18 and TRBJ2-7, reads NAGVMQNPRHLVRRRGQEARLRCSPMKGHSHVYWYRQLPEEGLKFMVYLQKENIIDESGMPKERFSAEFPKEGPSILRIQQVVRGDSAAYFCASSPVSVSYEQYFGPGTRLTVT.

The chain is built from TRBV2 and TRBJ2-5; D is possibly TRBD2 (5 bases). The CDR3 extends over 12 amino acids. Germline V gene data show CDR1 as SNHLY and CDR2 as FYNNEI. V was pared by 8 bases and J by 5 bases, with 12 bases between. The CDR3 DNA follows: TGTGCCAGCTTCCGGAGGTGGGAGACCCAGTACTTC. Protein product: CASFRRWETQYF.

This clonotype was recorded only once. V is TRBV5-1 and J is TRBJ2-1, with 9 bases that match TRBD1. The CDR3 runs to 14 residues. V lost 0 bases, J lost 8 bases, and 3 bases stayed unmatched. Germline-derived CDR1 and CDR2 are SGHRS and YFSETQ. CDR3 DNA sequence: TGCGCCAGCAGCTTGGAGGGACAGGGCGATGAGCAGTTCTTC. Protein product: CASSLEGQGDEQFF.

This clonotype has just a few counts. The chain has TRBV20-1 and TRBJ2-4, with D tentatively TRBD1 or TRBD2 (5 bases each). V lost 3 bases and J lost 4, with 13 bases in between. Germline lookup yields CDR1 DFQATT and CDR2 SNEGSKA (reference sequence). CDR3 size: 14 residues. The CDR3 is CSASGARGKNIQYF. DNA for the CDR3: TGCAGTGCTAGCGGGGCCCGAGGAAAAAACATTCAGTACTTC.

There are a few counts of this clonotype. One end of the junction varies from germline; a read error may be responsible. The rearrangement uses TRBV29-1 and TRBJ2-5; 11 bases align to TRBD2. Germline V gene lookup returns CDR1 SQVTM and CDR2 ANQGSEA. The CDR3 totals 15 residues. CDR3 protein: CSVEGGLAAQGTQYF. As DNA, the CDR3 is TGCAGCGTTGAGGGGGGACTAGCGGCTCAAGGGACCCAGTACTTC.

Only one count was recorded for this clonotype. The chain couples TRBV20-1 to TRBJ2-7; TRBD2 is a possible D gene (6 bases). The CDR3 contains 15 residues. V lost 4 bases and J 3 bases, leaving 19 bases between the germline ends. CDR1 is DFQATT and CDR2 is SNEGSKA in the germline V gene (reference sequence). DNA of the CDR3: TGCAGTGCTACTCCGGGTAGCGGAATTGTCTACGAGCAGTACTTC. Amino acids: CSATPGSGIVYEQYF.

This chain connects TRBV24-1 to TRBJ2-7, with 14 nucleotides matching TRBD2. The V gene's germline CDR1 is KGHDR and CDR2 SFDVKD. V trimming: 3 bases; J trimming: 4 bases; junction bases outside the gene matches: 1. This CDR3 region has 15 residues. The CDR3 coding sequence is TGTGCCACCAGTGATGGGACTAGCGGGAGTTACGAGCAGTACTTC. It yields the protein CATSDGTSGSYEQYF.

This clonotype appeared a few times. The V and J genes are TRBV20-1 and TRBJ1-1, with D tentatively TRBD1 (6 bases). The germline CDR1 and CDR2 sequences are DFQATT and SNEGSKA (reference sequence). Between the trimmed V and J ends, which lost 3 bases and 4 bases, there was a span of 15 bases. CDR3 length: 14 residues. The CDR3: CSARALGGGTEAFF. CDR3 nucleotides: TGCAGTGCTAGGGCTTTGGGGGGCGGCACTGAAGCTTTCTTT.